This is a list of T cell receptor beta chains from one sample in a study of human T cells and chemical hapten exposure. TCRdb reprocessed the RACE reads via MiXCR and lists one record per CDR3 protein. In the table there are 35,000 to 45,000 distinct CDR3 sequences, approximately 9.7% of which are singletons. The material was whole blood, obtained in connection with sensitization to the hapten diphenylcyclopropenone (DPC). The origin of the receptors is a woman in her 30s with alopecia areata. Some clones in this sample may be carry-over from other donors' samples. CDR3s include the opening cysteine and the closing phenylalanine or tryptophan. A D gene is named only where the DNA matches it firmly. Expanded clones get a size class; other rows say once, few or many, or leave the size out.

size: NA; D: NA; J: TRBJ2-3; V: TRBV20-1; DNA: TGCAGTGCTAGAGATTTTCGTCGGGAGATCGAGGCAGATACGCAGTATTTT; CDR3: CSARDFRREIEADTQYF
size: NA; D: NA; J: TRBJ1-1; V: TRBV27; DNA: TGTGCCAGCAGTATCATGACAGGAGGTAACACTGAAGCTTTCTTT; CDR3: CASSIMTGGNTEAFF
size: few; D: NA; J: TRBJ2-7; V: TRBV12-3/TRBV12-4; DNA: TGTGCCAGCAGCTCCGTGGTGCCCTACGAGCAGTACTTC; CDR3: CASSSVVPYEQYF
size: many; D: NA; J: TRBJ2-2; V: TRBV11-2; DNA: TGTGCCAGCAGCTTAGGATACACCACCGGGGAGCTGTTTTTT; CDR3: CASSLGYTTGELFF
size: many; D: TRBD1; J: TRBJ1-1; V: TRBV29-1; DNA: TGCAGCGTAATACAGGGGGCCTCTGAAGCTTTCTTT; CDR3: CSVIQGASEAFF
size: many; D: TRBD2; J: TRBJ2-7; V: TRBV7-2; DNA: TGTGCCAGCAGTCAGGGACTAGCGGATACCTACGAGCAGTACTTC; CDR3: CASSQGLADTYEQYF
size: NA; D: TRBD1; J: TRBJ1-5; V: TRBV5-6; DNA: TGTGCCAGCAGCTTGGCAAGGACAGGGGGCAATCAGCCCCAGCATTTT; CDR3: CASSLARTGGNQPQHF
size: few; D: NA; J: TRBJ2-7; V: TRBV6-1; DNA: TGTGCCAGTACACTGGGGGTGGTTTACGAGCAGTACTTC; CDR3: CASTLGVVYEQYF
size: few; D: NA; J: TRBJ2-7; V: TRBV28; DNA: TGTGCCAGCAGTTCTGCAGCCGCCAGCTCCTACGAGCAGTACTTC; CDR3: CASSSAAASSYEQYF
size: NA; D: NA; J: TRBJ1-1; V: TRBV11-1; DNA: TGTGCCAGCAGCTTTAGCTACACTGAAGCTTTCTTT; CDR3: CASSFSYTEAFF
size: many; D: NA; J: TRBJ2-3; V: TRBV7-2; DNA: TGTGCCAGCAGCTTCGGGGGGCCCCGGGATACGCAGTATTTT; CDR3: CASSFGGPRDTQYF
size: NA; D: TRBD2; J: TRBJ2-3; V: TRBV12-3/TRBV12-4; DNA: TGTGCCAGCAGAGCGGGGGGGCTAGGCACAGATACGCAGTATTTT; CDR3: CASRAGGLGTDTQYF
size: NA; D: NA; J: TRBJ2-3; V: TRBV7-8; DNA: TGTGCCAGCAGCCAAATAACGGACTCAGGCACAGATACGCAGTATTTT; CDR3: CASSQITDSGTDTQYF
size: few; D: NA; J: TRBJ2-2; V: TRBV9; DNA: TGTGCCAGCAGCGCCACCGGGACAGCGGGGACCGGGGAGCTGTTTTTT; CDR3: CASSATGTAGTGELFF
size: NA; D: NA; J: TRBJ1-1; V: TRBV6-2/TRBV6-3; DNA: TGTGCCAGCGTGTCTCACATGAACACTGAAGCTTTCTTT; CDR3: CASVSHMNTEAFF
size: many; D: NA; J: TRBJ1-2; V: TRBV20-1; DNA: TGCAGTGCTAGAGATCTCGGCAGGGCGAACGGCTACACCTTC; CDR3: CSARDLGRANGYTF
size: NA; D: NA; J: TRBJ2-4; V: TRBV25-1; DNA: TGTGCCAGCAGGATGGACCACGAAAACATTCAGTACTTC; CDR3: CASRMDHENIQYF
size: many; D: NA; J: TRBJ2-3; V: TRBV6-2/TRBV6-3; DNA: TGTGCCAGCAGTTACTCGGCGTTAGCAGATACGCAGTATTTT; CDR3: CASSYSALADTQYF
size: NA; D: NA; J: TRBJ2-5; V: TRBV18; DNA: TGTGCCAGCTCACCTCAGAAATCAGAGACCCAGTACTTC; CDR3: CASSPQKSETQYF
size: many; D: NA; J: TRBJ2-2; V: TRBV7-6; DNA: TGTGCCAGCAGCGATTTGGGGGGGAACACCGGGGAGCTGTTTTTT; CDR3: CASSDLGGNTGELFF
size: NA; D: TRBD2; J: TRBJ2-2; V: TRBV4-1; DNA: TGCGCCAGCAGCCAAGGGCTAGCGGGGACCGGGGAGCTGTTTTTT; CDR3: CASSQGLAGTGELFF
size: few; D: NA; J: TRBJ2-2; V: TRBV29-1; DNA: TGCAGCGTTGAACAGGCTAGTTCGGCCGGGGAGCTGTTTTTT; CDR3: CSVEQASSAGELFF
size: NA; D: TRBD2; J: TRBJ2-3; V: TRBV4-1; DNA: TGCGCCAGCAGCCAAGATAGCGGGGGGGTCACAGATACGCAGTATTTT; CDR3: CASSQDSGGVTDTQYF
size: NA; D: TRBD1; J: TRBJ2-5; V: TRBV4-3; DNA: TGCGCCAGCAGCCAGGACAGGCGACCCGAGACCCAGTACTTC; CDR3: CASSQDRRPETQYF
size: few; D: NA; J: TRBJ1-1; V: TRBV6-5; DNA: TGTGCCAGCGGTAGGGTGAACACTGAAGCTTTCTTT; CDR3: CASGRVNTEAFF
size: many; D: NA; J: TRBJ1-1; V: TRBV29-1; DNA: TGCAGCGTTGTGGTCGGGGCTACGAACACTGAAGCTTTCTTT; CDR3: CSVVVGATNTEAFF
size: few; D: NA; J: TRBJ2-7; V: TRBV28; DNA: TGTGCCAGCAGTAGTCCGAGACTAGTCGTTTACGAGCAGTACTTC; CDR3: CASSSPRLVVYEQYF
size: few; D: NA; J: TRBJ1-6; V: TRBV30; DNA: TGTGCCTGGAGTGTGGGTCCAGCGTCAGTCCACTTT; CDR3: CAWSVGPASVHF
size: few; D: NA; J: TRBJ1-1; V: TRBV20-1; DNA: TGCAGTGCTAGTGGTTGGGGCACGGGGTCTCCGGCTTTCTTT; CDR3: CSASGWGTGSPAFF
size: few; D: TRBD1; J: TRBJ2-7; V: TRBV6-5; DNA: TGTGCCAGCACCCCCGGGACAGGGACCTACGAGCAGTACTTC; CDR3: CASTPGTGTYEQYF
size: NA; D: NA; J: TRBJ1-2; V: TRBV9; DNA: TGTGCCAGCAGCCCCATACCGACAACCTATGGCTACACCTTC; CDR3: CASSPIPTTYGYTF
size: few; D: NA; J: TRBJ1-1; V: TRBV19; DNA: TGTGCCAGCCTATCCCCAACGACGGCGAACACTGAAGCTTTCTTT; CDR3: CASLSPTTANTEAFF
size: many; D: NA; J: TRBJ2-3; V: TRBV20-1; DNA: TGCAGTGCTATCACTAACACCCCCGCAGATACGCAGTATTTT; CDR3: CSAITNTPADTQYF
size: few; D: NA; J: TRBJ2-5; V: TRBV29-1; DNA: TGCAGCGTTGAAACGGACCGCGAAGAGACCCAGTACTTC; CDR3: CSVETDREETQYF